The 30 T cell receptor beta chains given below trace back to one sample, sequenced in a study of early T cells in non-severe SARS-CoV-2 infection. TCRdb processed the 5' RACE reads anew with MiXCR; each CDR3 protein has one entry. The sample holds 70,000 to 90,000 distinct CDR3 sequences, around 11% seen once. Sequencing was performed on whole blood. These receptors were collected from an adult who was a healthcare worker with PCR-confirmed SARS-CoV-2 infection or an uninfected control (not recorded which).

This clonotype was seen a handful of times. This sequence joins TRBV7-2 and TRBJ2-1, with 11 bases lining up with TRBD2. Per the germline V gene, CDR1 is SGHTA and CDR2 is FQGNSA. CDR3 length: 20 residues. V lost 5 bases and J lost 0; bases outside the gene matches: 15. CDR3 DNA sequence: TGTGCCAGCAGCCCCCGTGGGCTAGCGGGGGGCCAAAGCTCCTACAATGAGCAGTTCTTC. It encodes CASSPRGLAGGQSSYNEQFF.

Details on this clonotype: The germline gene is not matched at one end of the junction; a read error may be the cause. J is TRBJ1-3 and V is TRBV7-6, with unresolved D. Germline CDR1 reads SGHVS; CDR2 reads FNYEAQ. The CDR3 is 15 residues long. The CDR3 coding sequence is TGTGTCAGCAGCTTAGCGAGCAGCTCTGGAAACACCATATATTTT. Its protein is CVSSLASSSGNTIYF. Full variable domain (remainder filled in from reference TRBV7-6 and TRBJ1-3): GAGVSQSPRYKVTKRGQDVALRCDPISGHVSLYWYRQALGQGPEFLTYFNYEAQQDKSGLPNDRFSAERPEGSISTLTIQRTEQRDSAMYRCVSSLASSSGNTIYFGEGSWLTVV.

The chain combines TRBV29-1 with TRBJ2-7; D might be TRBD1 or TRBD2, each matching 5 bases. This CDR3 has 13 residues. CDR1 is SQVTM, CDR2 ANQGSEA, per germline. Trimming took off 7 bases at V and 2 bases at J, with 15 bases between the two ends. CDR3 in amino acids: CSARQGSAYEQYF. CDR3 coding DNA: TGCAGCGCCCGGCAGGGTAGCGCCTACGAGCAGTACTTC.

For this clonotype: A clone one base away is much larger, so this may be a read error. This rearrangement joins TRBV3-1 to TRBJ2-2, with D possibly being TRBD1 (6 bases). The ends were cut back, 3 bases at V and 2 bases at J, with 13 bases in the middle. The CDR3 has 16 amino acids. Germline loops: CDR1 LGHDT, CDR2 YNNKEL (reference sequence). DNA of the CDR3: TGTGCCAGCAGCCACCCCGGGACAAGCAACACCGGGGAGCTGTTTTTT. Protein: CASSHPGTSNTGELFF.

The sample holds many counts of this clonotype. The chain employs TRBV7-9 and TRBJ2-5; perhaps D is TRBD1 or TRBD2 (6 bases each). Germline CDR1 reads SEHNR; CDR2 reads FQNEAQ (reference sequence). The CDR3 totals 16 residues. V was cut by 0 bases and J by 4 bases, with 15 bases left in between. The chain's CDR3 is CASSLAYRGRRETQYF. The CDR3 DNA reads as TGTGCCAGCAGCTTAGCGTACCGGGGGCGGCGAGAGACCCAGTACTTC.

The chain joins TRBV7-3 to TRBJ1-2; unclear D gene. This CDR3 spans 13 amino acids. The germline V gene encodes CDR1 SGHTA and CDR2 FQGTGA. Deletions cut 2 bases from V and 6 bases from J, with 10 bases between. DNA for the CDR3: TGTGCCAGCAGCTTATTATCTGGGGATGGCTACACCTTC. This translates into CASSLLSGDGYTF.

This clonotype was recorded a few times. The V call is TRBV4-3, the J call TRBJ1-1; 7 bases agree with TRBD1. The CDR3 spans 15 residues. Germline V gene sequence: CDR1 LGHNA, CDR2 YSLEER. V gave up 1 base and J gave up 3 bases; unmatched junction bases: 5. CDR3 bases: TGCGCCAGCAGCCAAGGTGGGACAGTCTACACTGAAGCTTTCTTT. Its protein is CASSQGGTVYTEAFF.

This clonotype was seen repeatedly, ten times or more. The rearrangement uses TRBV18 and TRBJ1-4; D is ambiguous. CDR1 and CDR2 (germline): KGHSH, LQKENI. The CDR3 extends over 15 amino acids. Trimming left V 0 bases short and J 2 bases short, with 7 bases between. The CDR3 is CASSPPMGTNEKLFF. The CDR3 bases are TGTGCCAGCTCACCACCCATGGGTACTAATGAAAAACTGTTTTTT.

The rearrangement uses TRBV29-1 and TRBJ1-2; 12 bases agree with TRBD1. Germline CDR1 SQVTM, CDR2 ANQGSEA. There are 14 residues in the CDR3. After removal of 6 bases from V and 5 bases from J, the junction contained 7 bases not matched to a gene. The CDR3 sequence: CSVSVGQGAYGYTF. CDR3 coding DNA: TGCAGCGTGTCCGTGGGACAGGGGGCATATGGCTACACCTTC.

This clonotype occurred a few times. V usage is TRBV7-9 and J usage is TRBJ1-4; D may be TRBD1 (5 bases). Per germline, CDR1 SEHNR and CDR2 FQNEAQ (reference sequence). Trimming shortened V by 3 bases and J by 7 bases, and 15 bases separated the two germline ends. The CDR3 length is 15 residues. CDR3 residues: CASSFWVGTIEKLFF. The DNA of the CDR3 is TGTGCCAGCAGCTTTTGGGTGGGGACGATTGAAAAACTGTTTTTT. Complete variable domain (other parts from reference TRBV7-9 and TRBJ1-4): DTGVSQNPRHKITKRGQNVTFRCDPISEHNRLYWYRQTLGQGPEFLTYFQNEAQLEKSRLLSDRFSAERPKGSFSTLEIQRTEQGDSAMYLCASSFWVGTIEKLFFGSGTQLSVL.

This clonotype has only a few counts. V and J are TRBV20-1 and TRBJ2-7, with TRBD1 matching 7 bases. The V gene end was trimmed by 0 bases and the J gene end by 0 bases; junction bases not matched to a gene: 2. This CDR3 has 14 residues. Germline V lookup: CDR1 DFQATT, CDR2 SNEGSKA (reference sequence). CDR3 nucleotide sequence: TGCAGTGCTAGAGATCCAGGGGGCTCCTACGAGCAGTACTTC. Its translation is CSARDPGGSYEQYF.

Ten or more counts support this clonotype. CDR3 sequence (DNA): TGTGCCAGCAGTGTAGGTTGGGGCAATCAGCCCCAGCATTTT. This gives the protein CASSVGWGNQPQHF. The V gene is TRBV27, the J gene TRBJ1-5; D is uncertain. V was pared by 5 bases and J by 2 bases, with 10 bases between. This CDR3 comprises 14 residues. CDR1 and CDR2 (germline): MNHEY, SMNVEV (reference sequence).

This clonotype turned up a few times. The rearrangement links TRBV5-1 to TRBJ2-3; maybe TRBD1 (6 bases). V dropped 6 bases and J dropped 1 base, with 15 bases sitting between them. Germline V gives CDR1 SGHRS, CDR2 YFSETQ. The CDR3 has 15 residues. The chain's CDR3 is CASNARDTRTDTQYF. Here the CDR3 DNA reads TGCGCCAGCAATGCCCGGGACACCCGCACAGATACGCAGTATTTT.

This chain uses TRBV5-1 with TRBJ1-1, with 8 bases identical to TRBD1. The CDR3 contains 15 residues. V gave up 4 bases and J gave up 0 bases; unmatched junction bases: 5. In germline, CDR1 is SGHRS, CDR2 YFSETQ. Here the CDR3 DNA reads TGCGCCAGCAGCCGGACAGGGACTTTGAACACTGAAGCTTTCTTT. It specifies CASSRTGTLNTEAFF. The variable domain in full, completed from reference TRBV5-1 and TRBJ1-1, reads KAGVTQTPRYLIKTRGQQVTLSCSPISGHRSVSWYQQTPGQGLQFLFEYFSETQRNKGNFPGRFSGRQFSNSRSEMNVSTLELGDSALYLCASSRTGTLNTEAFFGQGTRLTVV.

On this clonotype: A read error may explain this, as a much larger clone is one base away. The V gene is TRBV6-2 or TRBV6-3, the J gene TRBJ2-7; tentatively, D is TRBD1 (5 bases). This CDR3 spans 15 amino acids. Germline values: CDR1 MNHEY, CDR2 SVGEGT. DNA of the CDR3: TGTGCCAGCAGATACTCGAATCCCAGGGTCTACGAGCAGTACTTC. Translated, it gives CASRYSNPRVYEQYF.

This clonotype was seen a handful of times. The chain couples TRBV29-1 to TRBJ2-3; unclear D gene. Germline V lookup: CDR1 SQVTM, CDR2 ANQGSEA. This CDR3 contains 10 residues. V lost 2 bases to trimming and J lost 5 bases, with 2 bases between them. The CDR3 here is CSVERDTQYF. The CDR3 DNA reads TGCAGCGTTGAAAGAGATACGCAGTATTTT.

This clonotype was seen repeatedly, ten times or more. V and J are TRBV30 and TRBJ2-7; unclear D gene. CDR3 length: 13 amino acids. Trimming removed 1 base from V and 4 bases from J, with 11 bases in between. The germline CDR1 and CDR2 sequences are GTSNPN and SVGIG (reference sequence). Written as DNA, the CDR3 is TGTGCCTGGAGTGACGAACACCAATACGAGCAGTACTTC. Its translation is CAWSDEHQYEQYF.

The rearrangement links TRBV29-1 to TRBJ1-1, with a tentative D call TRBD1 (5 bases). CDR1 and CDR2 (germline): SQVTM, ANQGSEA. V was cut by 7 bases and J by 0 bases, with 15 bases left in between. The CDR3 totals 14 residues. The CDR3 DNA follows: TGCAGCGCCGGCGGACACCCTCTGAACACTGAAGCTTTCTTT. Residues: CSAGGHPLNTEAFF. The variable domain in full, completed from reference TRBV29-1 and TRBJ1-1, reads SAVISQKPSRDICQRGTSLTIQCQVDSQVTMMFWYRQQPGQSLTLIATANQGSEATYESGFVIDKFPISRPNLTFSTLTVSNMSPEDSSIYLCSAGGHPLNTEAFFGQGTRLTVV.

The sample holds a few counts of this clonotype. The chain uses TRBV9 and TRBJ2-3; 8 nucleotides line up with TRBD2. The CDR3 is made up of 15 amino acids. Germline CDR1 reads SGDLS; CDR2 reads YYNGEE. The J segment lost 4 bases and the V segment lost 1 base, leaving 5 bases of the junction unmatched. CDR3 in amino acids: CASSVPGLGADTQYF. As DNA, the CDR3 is TGTGCCAGCAGCGTACCGGGACTAGGGGCAGATACGCAGTATTTT.

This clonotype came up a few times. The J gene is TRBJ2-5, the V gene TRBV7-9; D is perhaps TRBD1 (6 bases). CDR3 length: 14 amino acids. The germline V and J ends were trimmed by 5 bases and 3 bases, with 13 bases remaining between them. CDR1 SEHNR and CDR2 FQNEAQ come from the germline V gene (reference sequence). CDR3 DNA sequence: TGTGCCAGCAGCGCCAGGACAGCTAAAGAGACCCAGTACTTC. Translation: CASSARTAKETQYF.

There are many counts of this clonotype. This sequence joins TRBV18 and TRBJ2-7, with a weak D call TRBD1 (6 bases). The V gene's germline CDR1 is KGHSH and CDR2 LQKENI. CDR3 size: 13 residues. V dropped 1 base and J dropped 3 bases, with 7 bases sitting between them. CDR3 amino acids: CASSPRDNYEQYF. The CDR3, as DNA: TGTGCCAGCTCACCACGGGACAACTACGAGCAGTACTTC.

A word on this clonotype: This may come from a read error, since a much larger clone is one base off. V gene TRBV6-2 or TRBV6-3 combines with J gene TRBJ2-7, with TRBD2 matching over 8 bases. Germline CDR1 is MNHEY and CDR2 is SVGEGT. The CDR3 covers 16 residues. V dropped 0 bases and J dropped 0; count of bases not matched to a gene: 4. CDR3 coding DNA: TGTGCCAGCAGTTACTCCGAGACTAGCGTCTCCTACGAGCAGTACTTC. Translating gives CASSYSETSVSYEQYF.

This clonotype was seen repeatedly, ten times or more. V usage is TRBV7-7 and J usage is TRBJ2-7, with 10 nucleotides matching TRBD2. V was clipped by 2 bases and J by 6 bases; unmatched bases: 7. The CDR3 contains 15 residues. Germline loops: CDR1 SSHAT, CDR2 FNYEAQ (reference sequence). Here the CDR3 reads CASSLLAGEKFEQYF. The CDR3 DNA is TGTGCCAGCAGCTTACTAGCGGGGGAGAAGTTCGAGCAGTACTTC.

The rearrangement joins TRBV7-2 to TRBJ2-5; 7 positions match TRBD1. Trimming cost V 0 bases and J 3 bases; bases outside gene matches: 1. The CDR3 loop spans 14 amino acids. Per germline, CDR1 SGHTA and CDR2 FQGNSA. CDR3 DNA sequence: TGTGCCAGCAGCTTAGCCGGGACAGAAGAGACCCAGTACTTC. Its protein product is CASSLAGTEETQYF.

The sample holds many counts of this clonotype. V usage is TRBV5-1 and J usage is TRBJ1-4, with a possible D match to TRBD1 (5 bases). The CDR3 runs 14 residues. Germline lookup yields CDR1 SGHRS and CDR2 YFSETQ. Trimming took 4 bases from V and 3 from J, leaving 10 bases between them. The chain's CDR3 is CASSGGRPNEKLFF. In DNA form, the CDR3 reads TGCGCCAGCAGCGGGGGACGGCCTAATGAAAAACTGTTTTTT.

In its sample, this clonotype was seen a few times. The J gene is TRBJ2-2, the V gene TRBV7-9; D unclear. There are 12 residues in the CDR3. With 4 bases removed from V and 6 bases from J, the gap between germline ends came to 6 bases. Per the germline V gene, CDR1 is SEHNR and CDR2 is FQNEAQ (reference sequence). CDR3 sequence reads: CASSYSPGELFF. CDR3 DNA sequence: TGTGCCAGCAGCTACAGTCCCGGGGAGCTGTTTTTT. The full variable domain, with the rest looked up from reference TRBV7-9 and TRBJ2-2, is DTGVSQNPRHKITKRGQNVTFRCDPISEHNRLYWYRQTLGQGPEFLTYFQNEAQLEKSRLLSDRFSAERPKGSFSTLEIQRTEQGDSAMYLCASSYSPGELFFGEGSRLTVL.

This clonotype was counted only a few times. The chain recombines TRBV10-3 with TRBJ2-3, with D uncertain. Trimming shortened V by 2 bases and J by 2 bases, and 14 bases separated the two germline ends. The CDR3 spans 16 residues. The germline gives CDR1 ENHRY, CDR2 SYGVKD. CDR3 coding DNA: TGTGCCATCAGTGAGCCGAGTCACCAAGACACAGATACGCAGTATTTT. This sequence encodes CAISEPSHQDTDTQYF.

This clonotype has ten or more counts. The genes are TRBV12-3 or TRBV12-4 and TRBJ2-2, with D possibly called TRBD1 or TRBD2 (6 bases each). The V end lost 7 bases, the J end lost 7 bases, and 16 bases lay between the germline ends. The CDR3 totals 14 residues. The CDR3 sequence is CASKVGGPNGELFF. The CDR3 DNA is TGTGCCAGCAAAGTGGGGGGCCCGAACGGGGAGCTGTTTTTT.

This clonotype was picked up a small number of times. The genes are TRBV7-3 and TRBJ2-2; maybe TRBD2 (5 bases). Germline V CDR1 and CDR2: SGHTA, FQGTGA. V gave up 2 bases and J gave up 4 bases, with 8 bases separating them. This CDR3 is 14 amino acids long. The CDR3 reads CASSLLASTGELFF. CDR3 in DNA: TGTGCCAGCAGCTTACTAGCTTCCACCGGGGAGCTGTTTTTT.

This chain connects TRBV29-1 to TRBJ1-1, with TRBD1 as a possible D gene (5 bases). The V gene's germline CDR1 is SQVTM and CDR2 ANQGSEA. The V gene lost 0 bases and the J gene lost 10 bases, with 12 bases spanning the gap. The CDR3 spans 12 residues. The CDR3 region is CSVEEGPQGAFF. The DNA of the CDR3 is TGCAGCGTTGAAGAGGGACCCCAGGGAGCTTTCTTT.